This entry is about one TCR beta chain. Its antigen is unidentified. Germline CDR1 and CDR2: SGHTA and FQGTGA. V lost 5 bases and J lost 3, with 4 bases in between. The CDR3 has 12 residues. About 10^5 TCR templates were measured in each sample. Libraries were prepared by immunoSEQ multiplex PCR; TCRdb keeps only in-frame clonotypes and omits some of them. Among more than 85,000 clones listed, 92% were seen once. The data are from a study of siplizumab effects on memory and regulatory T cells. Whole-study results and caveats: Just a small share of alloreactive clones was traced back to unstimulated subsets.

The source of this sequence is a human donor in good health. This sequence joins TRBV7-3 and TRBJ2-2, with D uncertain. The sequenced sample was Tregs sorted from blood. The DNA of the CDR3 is TGTGCCAGCAGCCCCCACACCGGGGAGCTGTTTTTT. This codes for CASSPHTGELFF. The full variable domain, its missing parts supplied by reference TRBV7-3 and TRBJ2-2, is GAGVSQTPSNKVTEKGKYVELRCDPISGHTALYWYRQSLGQGPEFLIYFQGTGAADDSGLPNDRFFAVRPEGSVSTLKIQRTERGDSAVYLCASSPHTGELFFGEGSRLTVL.